The sample holds many counts of the clone carrying this TCR beta chain. Antigen unknown. The data belong to a study of T cells in Graves' hyperthyroidism and ophthalmopathy. Study observations and caveats: Ophthalmopathy stood apart from stable hyperthyroidism in a 13 V-J model.

This CDR3 has 17 amino acids. Germline V gives CDR1 SGHDN, CDR2 FVKESK. Trimming shortened V by 0 bases and J by 2 bases, and 11 bases separated the two germline ends. Amplification of TCR beta CDR3 regions was performed using RNA transcripts as template. HTBI primers were employed in a first-round RT-PCR of the TCR CDR3. TCRdb fed the multiplex PCR reads into MiXCR, producing one record per CDR3 protein. The profile shows approximately 270,000 distinct CDR3 sequences, roughly 15% of them singletons. Diagnoses were made from clinical symptoms, serum measures (thyroxine and TRAb), thyroid ultrasound and orbital computed tomography.

The rearrangement links TRBV14 to TRBJ1-6; tentatively, D is TRBD1 (5 bases). Sequencing was done on a sample of blood. This clonotype originated in a woman between 40 and 50 years old with Graves' hyperthyroidism that later progressed to Graves' ophthalmopathy. CDR3 sequence reads: CASSQESGATYNSPLHF. The DNA of the CDR3 is TGTGCCAGCAGCCAAGAGTCTGGGGCTACCTATAATTCACCCCTCCACTTT.